Below, 2 T cell receptor beta chains from the same sample are listed, as sequenced in a study of blood T cells in healthy people across ages. A sample-barcoded 5' primer and a J-beta primer mix were used in a second PCR of roughly 6 to 11 cycles. TCRdb analysed the 5' RACE reads with MiXCR anew, one entry per CDR3 protein. The sample comprises around 1,800,000 distinct CDR3 sequences, about two fifths of which are singletons, and about 21% rests with the top ten. The material sequenced was blood. Every receptor here comes from a human donor in good health.

The CDR3 loop reads CASSWGGVSGANVLTF. The DNA for the CDR3 is TGCGCCAGCAGCTGGGGCGGGGTCTCTGGGGCCAACGTCCTGACTTTC. This chain joins TRBV5-1 and TRBJ2-6, with a weak D call TRBD2 (6 bases). The CDR3 loop spans 16 amino acids. V was cut by 3 bases and J by 0 bases, with 10 bases left in between. Looked up from germline, CDR1 is SGHRS and CDR2 is YFSETQ.

This clonotype was counted ten times or more. The chain couples TRBV4-3 to TRBJ2-3; D is possibly TRBD1 (6 bases). CDR3 length equals 16 residues. CDR1 is LGHNA and CDR2 is YSLEER in the germline V gene. The V gene lost 3 bases and the J gene lost 0 bases, with 13 bases spanning the gap. For the CDR3, the DNA is TGCGCCAGCAGCCAGACGGTACAGGGTAGCACAGATACGCAGTATTTT. This gives the protein CASSQTVQGSTDTQYF.